These T cell receptor beta chains were read from a single sample in a study of T cell responses to AZD1222 COVID-19 vaccine. This table comes from immunoSEQ multiplex PCR, and its TCRdb copy is limited to in-frame clones, with some not included. This sample has 150,000 or so clones, with more than 85% found just once. This specimen was peripheral blood, taken 28 days after the second AZD1222 dose. Every receptor here comes from an adult who received the AZD1222 COVID-19 vaccine. Each CDR3 is given with its conserved first and last residue. A D gene is named only where the DNA matches it firmly. A row's size may be missing; if present it is once, few, many or a size class.

D gene	clone size	V gene	J gene	CDR3 DNA	CDR3 protein
.	.	TRBV3-1/TRBV3-2	TRBJ2-7	TGTGCCAGCAGCCCACGAGGGAGATACGAGCAGTACTTC	CASSPRGRYEQYF
.	.	TRBV6-6	TRBJ2-2	TGTGCCGCCGGGACAAGGGACACCGGGGAGCTGTTTTTT	CAAGTRDTGELFF
.	.	TRBV9	TRBJ2-1	TGTGCCAGCAGCGTAGAGAAGGGGCACAATGAGCAGTTCTTC	CASSVEKGHNEQFF
TRBD1	.	TRBV24-1	TRBJ1-2	TGTGCCACCAGTGTGGCAGGGGGCGCGGCGGGCTATGGCTACACCTTC	CATSVAGGAAGYGYTF
.	.	TRBV5-3	TRBJ1-4	TGTGCCAGAAGCCCGACTTCCTCCGCAACTAATGAAAAACTGTTTTTT	CARSPTSSATNEKLFF
TRBD2	.	TRBV11-1	TRBJ2-1	TGTGCCAGTCGTGGACTAGCGGGAGGGGGAGAGCAGTTCTTC	CASRGLAGGGEQFF
.	.	TRBV11-1	TRBJ2-7	TGTGCCAGCAGTTCCGGAGGGCCTGGGGTTTATACGCAGTACTTC	CASSSGGPGVYTQYF
TRBD1	.	TRBV9	TRBJ2-7	TGTGCCAGCAGCGTCGGCGGGACAGGGGGCGAGCAGTACTTC	CASSVGGTGGEQYF
.	.	TRBV21-1	TRBJ2-7	TGTGCCAGCAGCAAAAGTGTAGGGTCGGTTTACGAGCAGTACTTC	CASSKSVGSVYEQYF
.	.	TRBV5-1	TRBJ2-6	TGCGCCAGCAGCTCCGGGACTTCCTTCTCTGGGGCCAACGTCCTGACTTTC	CASSSGTSFSGANVLTF
.	.	TRBV29-1	TRBJ1-1	TGCAGCGTCAACCCAAGACTGGTGAACACTGAAGCTTTCTTT	CSVNPRLVNTEAFF
.	.	TRBV3-1/TRBV3-2	TRBJ2-4	TGTGCCAGCAGCCAAGCGGGGGTGGGAGTAGCCAAAAACATTCAGTACTTC	CASSQAGVGVAKNIQYF
TRBD2	.	TRBV9	TRBJ2-5	TGTGCCAGCACCACTTCGGGCGGGAGGGAAGAGACCCAGTACTTC	CASTTSGGREETQYF
.	.	TRBV19	TRBJ2-7	TGTGCCAGTAGTCCTTCTAGCTACGAGCAGTACTTC	CASSPSSYEQYF
.	.	TRBV5-1	TRBJ2-7	TGCGCCAGCAGCCCCACCGGCCCCCCCGAGCAGTACTTC	CASSPTGPPEQYF
.	.	TRBV2	TRBJ2-1	TGTGCCAGCAGTGAAGGGCAGGGGGGATACAATGAGCAGTTCTTC	CASSEGQGGYNEQFF
.	.	TRBV9	TRBJ2-3	TGTGCCAGCAGCTACAACGAACGGTCGGATACGCAGTATTTT	CASSYNERSDTQYF
.	.	TRBV11-3	TRBJ1-1	TGTGCCAGCAGCTTAGGTGAGAACACTGAAGCTTTCTTT	CASSLGENTEAFF
.	.	TRBV9	TRBJ2-2	TGTGCCAGCAGCGTAGAGGGGACAGCGGGCACCGGGGAGCTGTTTTTT	CASSVEGTAGTGELFF
.	.	TRBV5-4	TRBJ1-2	TGTGCCAGCAGCTTGGCCCCGAATCCTAACTATGGCTACACCTTC	CASSLAPNPNYGYTF
.	.	TRBV7-9	TRBJ1-2	TGTGCCAGCAGCTTATTTAGGAGGGGAGTCCATGGCTACACCTTC	CASSLFRRGVHGYTF
.	.	TRBV7-2	TRBJ1-2	TGTGCCAGCAGCTTGGGACTACCCGATGGCTACACCTTC	CASSLGLPDGYTF
.	.	TRBV6-2/TRBV6-3	TRBJ1-4	TGTGCCAGCAGTTCGACCCTGGACCGCCGTAAACTGTTTTTT	CASSSTLDRRKLFF
.	.	TRBV30	TRBJ2-3	TGTGCCTGGAGTTTTGGGGTGGCAGATACGCAGTATTTT	CAWSFGVADTQYF
.	.	TRBV5-1	TRBJ1-1	TGCGCCAGCAGCTTGGAGCAAAACACTGAAGCTTTCTTT	CASSLEQNTEAFF
.	once	TRBV2	TRBJ1-1	TGTGCCAGCCGGATGGAAATCACTGAAGCTTTCTTT	CASRMEITEAFF
.	.	TRBV19	TRBJ2-7	TGTGCCAGTAGCCGGGACTCCTTCTACGAGCAGTACTTC	CASSRDSFYEQYF
.	.	TRBV6-2/TRBV6-3	TRBJ2-1	TGTGCCAGCAGTTCCTACCGGGACCGACACAATGAGCAGTTCTTC	CASSSYRDRHNEQFF
TRBD1	.	TRBV5-1	TRBJ2-2	TGCGCCAGCAGCTTACAGGGGTCCGGGGAGCTGTTTTTT	CASSLQGSGELFF
TRBD2	.	TRBV25-1	TRBJ2-1	TGTGCCACCTATGGGATAGCGGGAGGGTACAATGAGCAGTTCTTC	CATYGIAGGYNEQFF
.	once	TRBV6-4	TRBJ1-2	TGTGCCAGCAGTGACCAACCGGGGAGCGGTGGCTACACCTTC	CASSDQPGSGGYTF
.	.	TRBV28	TRBJ1-2	TGTGCCAGCAGGGCCCAAGGTGGGGCATTCTATGGCTACACCTTC	CASRAQGGAFYGYTF
.	.	TRBV19	TRBJ1-2	TGTGCCAGTAGTGAACAGGAAGACTATGGCTACACCTTC	CASSEQEDYGYTF
.	.	TRBV7-9	TRBJ1-1	TGTGCCAGCAATCCAGGTTGGACTGAAGCTTTCTTT	CASNPGWTEAFF
.	.	TRBV27	TRBJ2-1	TGTGCCAGCAGTTTATATCGGAGCTCCTACAATGAGCAGTTCTTC	CASSLYRSSYNEQFF
.	once	TRBV5-5	TRBJ1-6	TGTGCCAGCAGCTTCCGTCTCGGAAAACTTGGGGATTCACCCCTCCACTTT	CASSFRLGKLGDSPLHF
.	once	TRBV28	TRBJ1-1	TGTGCCAGCAGTTTGTCCCGTCTGGACACTGAAGCTTTCTTT	CASSLSRLDTEAFF
.	.	TRBV6-5	TRBJ2-1	TGTGCCAGCAGTTACTCTCGGAACCTCTACAATGAGCAGTTCTTC	CASSYSRNLYNEQFF
TRBD2	.	TRBV3-1/TRBV3-2	TRBJ2-2	TGTGCCAGCAGCCAGGGGAGGGTTGGCGGGGAGCTGTTTTTT	CASSQGRVGGELFF
.	.	TRBV19	TRBJ1-2	TGTGCCAGTAGTATGGGGCATACCTACTATGGCTACACCTTC	CASSMGHTYYGYTF
.	.	TRBV11-3	TRBJ2-7	TGTGCCAGCAGCTTAGATGGGCAGCGATTCTACGAGCAGTACTTC	CASSLDGQRFYEQYF
.	.	TRBV6-5	TRBJ1-6	TGTGCCAGCAGTTACTCGACATATAAGGATTCACCCCTCCACTTT	CASSYSTYKDSPLHF
TRBD2	once	TRBV27	TRBJ2-7	TGTGCCAGCAGGGGGGGGAGCGGGAGATGGTACGAGCAGTACTTC	CASRGGSGRWYEQYF
TRBD2	.	TRBV5-6	TRBJ2-1	TGTGCCAGCAGCTGGAGAACGGGAGGGAACAATGAGCAGTTCTTC	CASSWRTGGNNEQFF
.	.	TRBV6-5	TRBJ2-3	TGTGCCAGCAGTCCTTTGTTACAGGGCACAGATACGCAGTATTTT	CASSPLLQGTDTQYF
.	.	TRBV28	TRBJ1-1	TGTGCCAGCAGTGAAGCCACAGCTATCTCTGAAGCTTTCTTT	CASSEATAISEAFF
.	.	TRBV25-1	TRBJ2-7	TGTGCCAGCAGTGAAGAGGGCTACGAGCAGTACTTC	CASSEEGYEQYF
TRBD1	.	TRBV4-1	TRBJ1-4	TGCGCCAGCAGCCAGACAGGGGACCCTTCCAAACTGTTTTTT	CASSQTGDPSKLFF
TRBD1	.	TRBV9	TRBJ1-1	TGTGCCAGCAGCCCCCTCGGCACAGGGGGCACTGAAGCTTTCTTT	CASSPLGTGGTEAFF
.	.	TRBV29-1	TRBJ1-2	TGCAGCGTTGATACGGGGGCCGGCTATGGCTACACCTTC	CSVDTGAGYGYTF
.	.	TRBV19	TRBJ1-5	TGTGCCAGTAGTACCTCCGGGCCGGGGCGCAATCAGCCCCAGCATTTT	CASSTSGPGRNQPQHF
TRBD1	.	TRBV5-1	TRBJ2-7	TGCGCCAGCAGCTTGGGCGGTAGGACAGGGATTTCCTACGAGCAGTACTTC	CASSLGGRTGISYEQYF
.	once	TRBV10-3	TRBJ2-7	TGTGCCATCAGTTTCGACCCGGGACCCTACGAGCAGTACTTC	CAISFDPGPYEQYF
TRBD1	.	TRBV6-5	TRBJ2-7	TGTGCCAGCGAGGGACAGAGCTCCTACGAGCAGTACTTC	CASEGQSSYEQYF
.	.	TRBV6-6	TRBJ2-1	TGTGCCAGCACCGGAGGTCGGGATGAGCAGTTCTTC	CASTGGRDEQFF